This passage covers 15 T cell receptor beta chains from one sample sequenced in a study of blood T cells in healthy people across ages. The use of a sample-barcoded 5' primer and a J-beta primer mix characterized a second PCR of about 7 to 12 cycles. TCRdb independently ran MiXCR on the 5' RACE reads; one entry per CDR3 protein. The repertoire holds 1.5 million to 2 million distinct CDR3 sequences, with around 48% as singletons. Sequencing was done on a sample of blood. The receptors come from a woman in her thirties or forties in good health.

The V call is TRBV7-2, the J call TRBJ2-7; D may be TRBD2 (6 bases). Germline CDR1 and CDR2: SGHTA and FQGNSA. This CDR3 spans 14 amino acids. V shed 4 bases and J shed 6 bases, with 16 bases lying between them. CDR3 region: CASSSPGGGSEQYF. The CDR3 nucleotides are TGTGCCAGCAGCTCCCCTGGGGGAGGTAGCGAGCAGTACTTC.

V is TRBV11-2 and J is TRBJ2-1; D gene unclear. The CDR3 spans 13 residues. Trimming left V 1 base short and J 8 bases short, with 9 bases between. CDR1 and CDR2 (germline): SGHAT, FQNNGV. The CDR3 is CASSLAQTDEQFF. The CDR3 DNA follows: TGTGCCAGCAGCTTAGCACAAACAGATGAGCAGTTCTTC.

The chain is built from TRBV7-8 and TRBJ2-1, with TRBD2 matching over 10 bases. J was trimmed by 0 bases and V by 7 bases; bases with no gene match: 15. In germline, CDR1 is SGHVS, CDR2 FQNEAQ. The CDR3 loop spans 19 amino acids. The CDR3 bases are TGTGCCAGCATTGTAGGAGCTAGCGGGGGCCTGAGCTCCTACAATGAGCAGTTCTTC. Translating gives CASIVGASGGLSSYNEQFF.

CDR3 nucleotide sequence: TGTGCCAGCAGTTATGTCGGGGGTAAGACCCAGTACTTC. This translates into CASSYVGGKTQYF. The rearrangement uses TRBV6-6 and TRBJ2-7; D may be TRBD2 (6 bases). The assigned J gene may be wrong: the sequence end matches TRBJ2-5 better. Germline CDR1 MNHNY, CDR2 SVGAGI (reference sequence). This CDR3 is 13 amino acids long.

The chain is built from TRBV7-2 and TRBJ1-6; D is perhaps TRBD1 (6 bases). Germline V CDR1 and CDR2: SGHTA, FQGNSA. The CDR3 length is 15 residues. V was trimmed by 4 bases and J by 7 bases, leaving 14 bases between them. CDR3 nucleotide sequence: TGTGCCAGCAGCTGGATAACAGGGTCGAATTCACCCCTCCACTTT. It codes for CASSWITGSNSPLHF.

This clonotype was observed many times. V and J are TRBV28 and TRBJ2-1; perhaps TRBD1 as D (6 bases). CDR1 MDHEN and CDR2 SYDVKM come from the germline V gene. Trimming removed 6 bases at V and 0 bases at J, with 9 bases between. This CDR3 spans 14 amino acids. The CDR3 loop reads CASRLQGSYNEQFF. The CDR3 DNA is TGTGCCAGCAGGTTACAGGGCTCCTACAATGAGCAGTTCTTC.

This clonotype is a singleton in its sample. The gene calls are TRBV6-6 and TRBJ1-1, with 8 nucleotides matching TRBD1. This CDR3 contains 16 residues. The germline gives CDR1 MNHNY, CDR2 SVGAGI (reference sequence). V was pared by 6 bases and J by 1 base, with 10 bases of the junction left unmatched. CDR3 region: CASRSPAGTGNTEAFF. The CDR3 DNA follows: TGTGCCAGCAGATCCCCAGCGGGGACAGGGAACACTGAAGCTTTCTTT.

The rearrangement uses TRBV5-1 and TRBJ2-5; D not certain. The V end was cut by 0 bases, the J end by 2 bases, with 14 bases between. The CDR3 spans 16 residues. Germline V gene data show CDR1 as SGHRS and CDR2 as YFSETQ. As DNA, the CDR3 is TGCGCCAGCAGCTTGGTGCCCCAAGTAGGACAAGAGACCCAGTACTTC. Protein sequence: CASSLVPQVGQETQYF. Full variable domain (remainder filled in from reference TRBV5-1 and TRBJ2-5): KAGVTQTPRYLIKTRGQQVTLSCSPISGHRSVSWYQQTPGQGLQFLFEYFSETQRNKGNFPGRFSGRQFSNSRSEMNVSTLELGDSALYLCASSLVPQVGQETQYFGPGTRLLVL.

The chain couples TRBV7-9 to TRBJ1-4; a weak D match, TRBD1 (5 bases). The CDR3 has 16 amino acids. V lost 5 bases to trimming and J lost 6 bases, with 19 bases between them. Per germline, CDR1 SEHNR and CDR2 FQNEAQ (reference sequence). DNA of the CDR3: TGTGCCAGCAGCCCAATCGTGGGGCCCCAGGATGAAAAACTGTTTTTT. Translated, it gives CASSPIVGPQDEKLFF.

This clonotype was seen only a few times. This rearrangement joins TRBV4-2 to TRBJ2-4; 8 bases agree with TRBD1. With 1 base clipped from V and 5 bases from J, the junction kept 7 bases outside the gene matches. Looked up from germline, CDR1 is LGHNA and CDR2 is YNFKEQ. This CDR3 comprises 16 residues. In DNA form, the CDR3 reads TGTGCCAGCAGCCAAGTTTCAGGGGGCTCGGAAAACATTCAGTACTTC. This gives the protein CASSQVSGGSENIQYF.

The chain joins TRBV11-2 to TRBJ2-4; D could derive from TRBD1 or TRBD2 (5 bases each). This CDR3 spans 14 amino acids. Trimming took 0 bases from V and 13 from J, leaving 16 bases between them. Germline assignment: CDR1 SGHAT and CDR2 FQNNGV. CDR3 bases: TGTGCCAGCAGCTTAGACAGGGCCATAGGGGAGCAGTACTTC. Residues: CASSLDRAIGEQYF.

The chain carries TRBV28 and TRBJ2-4; no reliable D call. From germline, CDR1 is MDHEN and CDR2 SYDVKM. The CDR3 covers 11 residues. The V and J ends lost 4 bases and 13 bases respectively, with 11 bases between them. The CDR3, as DNA: TGTGCCAGCAGTTCCGTCCAGGCCCAGTACTTC. Translation gives CASSSVQAQYF.

This clonotype came up once. This sequence joins TRBV11-2 and TRBJ2-7, with D perhaps TRBD1 (5 bases). The V gene lost 2 bases and the J gene lost 1 base, with 12 bases spanning the gap. The CDR3 runs to 15 residues. Germline V CDR1 and CDR2: SGHAT, FQNNGV. The chain's CDR3 is CASSLSRAGSYEQYF. CDR3 in DNA: TGTGCCAGCAGCTTAAGCCGGGCAGGGTCCTACGAGCAGTACTTC. Full variable domain (rest looked up from reference TRBV11-2 and TRBJ2-7): EAGVAQSPRYKIIEKRQSVAFWCNPISGHATLYWYQQILGQGPKLLIQFQNNGVVDDSQLPKDRFSAERLKGVDSTLKIQPAKLEDSAVYLCASSLSRAGSYEQYFGPGTRLTVT.

This clonotype was observed a handful of times. The gene calls are TRBV29-1 and TRBJ2-1; D is unresolved. The germline V and J ends were trimmed by 1 base and 3 bases, with 13 bases remaining between them. The CDR3 loop spans 15 amino acids. Looked up from germline, CDR1 is SQVTM and CDR2 is ANQGSEA. The CDR3 DNA sequence: TGCAGCGTTGAAGGGTCCACACTCTACTACAATGAGCAGTTCTTC. This translates into CSVEGSTLYYNEQFF.

This clonotype was seen only a few times. The chain recombines TRBV29-1 with TRBJ1-4; D may be TRBD1 (5 bases). V shed 4 bases and J shed 10 bases, with 13 bases lying between them. CDR1 is SQVTM, CDR2 ANQGSEA, per germline. The CDR3 extends over 12 amino acids. DNA of the CDR3: TGCAGCGTTGGTGGGGTGGGGGGAAAACTGTTTTTT. It yields the protein CSVGGVGGKLFF.